One sample yielded the 10 T cell receptor beta chains listed below, sequenced in a study of blood T cell repertoires in COVID-19 (dated by TCRdb to the early 2020s). Libraries were made using the immunoSEQ multiplex PCR assay. The clones in this table, taken by TCRdb from immuneACCESS, are in-frame only. Not every clone is retained; where verified, under half of the shortfall comes from an unresolved V gene, and the cause of the rest is unknown. The sample includes 250,000 or so clones, with 75% to 90% observed a single time. The leading ten clones occupy about 2.9% of the sample. The sample consisted of PBMCs or T cells enriched from blood (not recorded which). All receptors come from a woman aged 40 to 50 who had been exposed to COVID-19.

The CDR3 coding sequence is TGTGCCAGCAGCTTGTCGTTAGCTCAGCCCCAGCATTTT. Its protein is CASSLSLAQPQHF. The rearrangement uses TRBV5-5 and TRBJ1-5; D is uncertain. This CDR3 comprises 13 residues. Germline values: CDR1 SGHKS, CDR2 YYEKEE (reference sequence). Trimming stripped 1 base from V and 6 bases from J, with 8 bases between.

This sequence joins TRBV2 and TRBJ1-5, with a tentative D call TRBD1 (6 bases). In germline, CDR1 is SNHLY, CDR2 FYNNEI. This CDR3 has 13 amino acids. Trimming removed 10 bases from V and 5 bases from J, with 15 bases in between. The CDR3 nucleotides read TGTGCCACCTCCAGGGGTAACGATCAGCCCCAGCATTTT. This codes for CATSRGNDQPQHF.

The V and J genes are TRBV7-6 and TRBJ2-1; 7 bases agree with TRBD2. The trim removed 0 bases at V and 5 bases at J, leaving 7 bases unmatched. This CDR3 contains 16 residues. Germline V gene data show CDR1 as SGHVS and CDR2 as FNYEAQ. The chain's CDR3 is CASSLAPGGWDNEQFF. Here the CDR3 DNA reads TGTGCCAGCAGCTTAGCGCCGGGGGGATGGGACAATGAGCAGTTCTTC.

The rearrangement links TRBV30 to TRBJ2-5; 8 nucleotides line up with TRBD1. CDR3 length equals 15 residues. Germline V gives CDR1 GTSNPN, CDR2 SVGIG (reference sequence). V trimming: 1 base; J trimming: 5 bases; junction bases outside the gene matches: 9. CDR3 nucleotides: TGTGCCTGGAGTGCTAGAGGACAGGGTAGGGAGACCCAGTACTTC. This encodes CAWSARGQGRETQYF.

This clone appeared once. This sequence joins TRBV11-3 and TRBJ2-2, with 8 bases fitting TRBD2. The V segment lost 5 bases and the J segment 1 base; nucleotides outside the gene matches: 6. In germline, CDR1 is SGHNT, CDR2 YENEEA. This CDR3 has 16 residues. The CDR3 DNA follows: TGTGCCAGCAGCCCTCGGGGGGGGTTGAACACCGGGGAGCTGTTTTTT. It is translated as CASSPRGGLNTGELFF.

CDR3 in DNA: TGTGCTAGTGGCAATGGAAGGGGCACTGAAGCTTTCTTT. The encoded protein is CASGNGRGTEAFF. This rearrangement joins TRBV12-5 to TRBJ1-1; a possible D gene is TRBD1 (5 bases). Trimming cost V 6 bases and J 4 bases, with 12 bases left between them. The CDR3 contains 13 residues. Looked up from germline, CDR1 is LGHNT and CDR2 is FRNRAP.

This clone was recorded only once. This sequence joins TRBV24-1 and TRBJ2-3; tentative D call: TRBD2 (6 bases). Germline CDR1 and CDR2: KGHDR and SFDVKD. This CDR3 region has 19 residues. Trimming removed 0 bases at V and 3 bases at J, with 21 bases between. The CDR3 region has the DNA TGTGCCACCAGTGATTTGGGAGGGCAACGGGGCCATGGAACAGATACGCAGTATTTT. The encoded protein is CATSDLGGQRGHGTDTQYF.

This clone is a singleton in its sample. The rearrangement uses TRBV27 and TRBJ2-5; 8 nucleotides match TRBD2. V was clipped by 2 bases and J by 9 bases; unmatched bases: 8. From germline, CDR1 is MNHEY and CDR2 SMNVEV (reference sequence). CDR3 size: 14 residues. CDR3 in DNA: TGTGCCAGCAGTTTAGAGCTCCGGGGGGGGGCCCAGTACTTC. Translating it yields CASSLELRGGAQYF.

This clone was counted between two and nine times. This chain joins TRBV27 and TRBJ1-1, with 12 bases matching TRBD1. Germline V lookup: CDR1 MNHEY, CDR2 SMNVEV (reference sequence). CDR3 length equals 16 residues. J lost 6 bases, V lost 5 bases, and 10 bases had no gene match. The CDR3 region is CASSPGTGGWGPEAFF. CDR3 bases: TGTGCCAGCAGTCCGGGGACAGGGGGCTGGGGGCCTGAAGCTTTCTTT.

The CDR3 DNA sequence: TGTGCCACCAGTGATCTTGGGGGAGGCCTCACCGGGGAGCTGTTTTTT. Residues: CATSDLGGGLTGELFF. This chain connects TRBV24-1 to TRBJ2-2, with D possibly being TRBD2 (6 bases). This CDR3 has 16 residues. Trimming took 3 bases from V and 4 from J, leaving 14 bases between them. Germline assignment: CDR1 KGHDR and CDR2 SFDVKD.